A selection of T cell receptor beta chains follows, all from one sample in a study of identical twins. One entry per CDR3 protein, called by TCRdb with MiXCR from the 5' RACE reads. The sample consists of approximately 190,000 distinct CDR3 sequences, roughly 15% of them appearing once. These sequences were also reported in another study, on T cells expressing NK-cell markers.

Source material: CD8+ T cells sorted from blood. These receptor sequences come from a young woman in good health. CDR3s include the opening cysteine and the closing phenylalanine or tryptophan. A D gene is named only where the DNA matches it firmly. Not every row has a clone size; where given, it reads once, few, many or a size class.

V gene	J gene	D gene	clone size	CDR3 DNA	CDR3 protein
TRBV11-3	TRBJ1-1	NA	NA	TGTGCCAGCAGCTTGGAGGGGGAGGGTGCTTTCTTT	CASSLEGEGAFF
TRBV10-2	TRBJ2-2	TRBD1	NA	TGCGCCAGCAGGACCTCCCGGGACAGGTCCGCGACCGGGGAGCTGTTTTTT	CASRTSRDRSATGELFF
TRBV12-3/TRBV12-4	TRBJ2-5	TRBD2	few	TGTGCCAGCACCGGGGGGACCCAAGAGACCCAGTACTTC	CASTGGTQETQYF
TRBV7-9	TRBJ2-1	NA	few	TGTGCCAGCAGCGTACTTAGTGGCAATGAGCAGTTCTTC	CASSVLSGNEQFF
TRBV12-3/TRBV12-4	TRBJ2-7	NA	few	TGTGCCAGCCGAGGGGGTGGCGGGCTCGAGCAGTACTTC	CASRGGGGLEQYF
TRBV4-3	TRBJ2-3	NA	few	TGCGCCAGCAGCCAAGATACTTGGTCGGAGACAGTAGTAGATACGCAGTATTTT	CASSQDTWSETVVDTQYF
TRBV29-1	TRBJ2-1	TRBD2	NA	TGCAGCGTTGGGGGGACTAGCAATGACAATGAGCAGTTCTTC	CSVGGTSNDNEQFF
TRBV12-3/TRBV12-4	TRBJ1-5	TRBD1	few	TGTGCCAGCAGTCCCACAGGGGGCGGGGGTCAGCCCCAGCATTTT	CASSPTGGGGQPQHF
TRBV27	TRBJ2-5	TRBD1	NA	TGTGCCAGCAAGGGGGCTACAGGTCTACACCAAGAGACCCAGTACTTC	CASKGATGLHQETQYF
TRBV7-9	TRBJ2-1	TRBD2	few	TGTGCCAGCAGCCCAGCGGGAGGGGAGGACAATGAGCAGTTCTTC	CASSPAGGEDNEQFF
TRBV7-8	TRBJ2-1	TRBD1	NA	TGTGCCAGCAACAAGGGGACAGCAGAGCAGTTCTTC	CASNKGTAEQFF
TRBV12-3/TRBV12-4	TRBJ2-4	TRBD2	NA	TGTGCCAGCGGGGCGGGGGGGCTTGGTTTAGCCAAAAACATTCAGTACTTC	CASGAGGLGLAKNIQYF
TRBV5-6	TRBJ2-4	TRBD1	NA	TGTGCCAGCAGCGCCGGGACAGGGTTGAACATTCAGTACTTT	CASSAGTGLNIQYF
TRBV20-1	TRBJ1-2	NA	NA	TGCAGTGCTAGAGACTCCCGACAGCCTGCTGGCTACACCTTC	CSARDSRQPAGYTF
TRBV12-3/TRBV12-4	TRBJ2-7	TRBD2	few	TGTGCCAGCAGTCCTTCGGGACTAGACTCCTACGAGCAGTACTTC	CASSPSGLDSYEQYF
TRBV3-1	TRBJ2-5	NA	few	TGTGCCAGCAAGGGGAACTACCAAGAGACCCAGTACTTC	CASKGNYQETQYF
TRBV29-1	TRBJ2-1	TRBD2	few	TGCAGCGTTGAAGATGCCGGGACTAGCGGAAACCAGTTCTTC	CSVEDAGTSGNQFF
TRBV15	TRBJ2-7	NA	few	TGTGCCACCAGCAGAGACGGGGTGACATCCTACGAGCAGTACTTC	CATSRDGVTSYEQYF
TRBV27	TRBJ2-3	TRBD2	NA	TGTGCCACCCAACCACTAGCGGGGCTGGGAGATACGCAGTATTTT	CATQPLAGLGDTQYF
TRBV6-2/TRBV6-3	TRBJ2-1	NA	few	TGTGCCAGCAGTTACTGGCGCGCTGAGCAGTTCTTC	CASSYWRAEQFF
TRBV9	TRBJ2-7	NA	NA	TGTGCCAGCAGCGTAGGAGGCTCTCGAGGGAGCTCCTACGAGCAGTACTTC	CASSVGGSRGSSYEQYF
TRBV12-3/TRBV12-4	TRBJ2-1	NA	few	TGTGCCAGCGAACAGGGGACTAAATACAATGAGCAGTTCTTC	CASEQGTKYNEQFF
TRBV12-3/TRBV12-4	TRBJ1-1	TRBD1	many	TGTGCCAGCAGTTTGGGCAGGGGGACTGAAGCTTTCTTT	CASSLGRGTEAFF
TRBV9	TRBJ2-1	NA	NA	TGTGCCAGCAGCGTAGACGAGATGGAGGAAGGCAATGAGCAGTTCTTC	CASSVDEMEEGNEQFF
TRBV19	TRBJ2-1	NA	NA	TGTGCCAGTAGTATAAAACTCAACAATGAGCAGTTCTTC	CASSIKLNNEQFF
TRBV7-9	TRBJ1-2	NA	NA	TGTGCCGGCAGCTTCGGAGGGGCTGAGAGAGGCTACACCTTC	CAGSFGGAERGYTF
TRBV27	TRBJ2-1	TRBD2	NA	TGTGCCAGCAGTTTAATAGCGGGAGGGAACAATGAGCAGTTCTTC	CASSLIAGGNNEQFF
TRBV12-3/TRBV12-4	TRBJ2-5	NA	NA	TGTGCCAGCAGTTTTGGGGGTCATCAAGAGACCCAGTACTTC	CASSFGGHQETQYF
TRBV27	TRBJ2-1	TRBD2	many	TGTGCCAGCCAAGCGGGATCCAGTGAGCAGTTCTTC	CASQAGSSEQFF
TRBV9	TRBJ2-3	TRBD2	NA	TGTGCCAAAAAGGCTAGCGGAGGGGATACGCAGTATTTT	CAKKASGGDTQYF
TRBV9	TRBJ1-6	NA	many	TGTGCCAGCAGCGCCCCAGGGAAATATAATTCACCCCTCCACTTT	CASSAPGKYNSPLHF
TRBV20-1	TRBJ2-7	NA	NA	TGCAGTGCTCCCAGAGAGGGGCTCTCCGAGCAGTACTTC	CSAPREGLSEQYF
TRBV6-2/TRBV6-3	TRBJ2-1	NA	many	TGTGCCACGGACGCCGCGGGGGAGCAGTTCTTC	CATDAAGEQFF
TRBV5-6	TRBJ2-1	NA	few	TGTGCCAGCAGCTCAGACAGTGACAATGAGCAGTTCTTC	CASSSDSDNEQFF
TRBV5-1	TRBJ1-2	NA	NA	TGCGCCAGCGCATCGGAGAGTACTGGCTACACCTTC	CASASESTGYTF
TRBV19	TRBJ2-7	NA	few	TGTGCCAGCCCCCTCTTTGGGACCGGGTACGAGCAGTACTTC	CASPLFGTGYEQYF
TRBV6-5	TRBJ2-7	NA	few	TGTGCCAGCAGTTACTCGCGAGCGGGCCCTGCCTACGAGCAGTACTTC	CASSYSRAGPAYEQYF
TRBV5-1	TRBJ2-7	NA	few	TGCGCCAGCAGCTTGGGGGGGGACCCCACCTACGAGCAGTACTTC	CASSLGGDPTYEQYF
TRBV6-6	TRBJ2-1	NA	NA	TGTGCCAGCGAGGAAGGGGTTTACAATGAGCAGTTCTTC	CASEEGVYNEQFF
TRBV10-3	TRBJ2-7	NA	NA	TGTGCCGGGAGTCGGGGGGTCCAGGGGGACGAGCAGTACTTC	CAGSRGVQGDEQYF
TRBV5-5	TRBJ1-2	TRBD1	NA	TGTGCCAGCAGCTTGGAGACAGGGAATGGCTACACCTTC	CASSLETGNGYTF
TRBV5-1	TRBJ2-1	TRBD1	NA	TGCGCCAGCAGCTCCGGACAGGGGCAGTTCTTC	CASSSGQGQFF
TRBV6-1	TRBJ2-5	NA	NA	TGTGCCAGCAGTGAGGGCCCCACGGGGGAGACCCAGTACTTC	CASSEGPTGETQYF
TRBV5-1	TRBJ2-3	TRBD2	NA	TGCGCCAGCAGCTGGACTAGCGGGGTGGTGTATTTT	CASSWTSGVVYF
TRBV27	TRBJ2-1	NA	few	TGTGCCAGTTTGGGGGGACAGCCTCCTGATGAGCAGTTCTTC	CASLGGQPPDEQFF
TRBV9	TRBJ2-5	TRBD2	NA	TGTGCCAGCAGCGTAGGGACTAGCGGTCAAGAGACCCAGTACTTC	CASSVGTSGQETQYF
TRBV5-6	TRBJ2-6	NA	NA	TGTGCCAGCAGCCCAGGGACCTCTGGGGCCAACGTCCTGACTTTC	CASSPGTSGANVLTF